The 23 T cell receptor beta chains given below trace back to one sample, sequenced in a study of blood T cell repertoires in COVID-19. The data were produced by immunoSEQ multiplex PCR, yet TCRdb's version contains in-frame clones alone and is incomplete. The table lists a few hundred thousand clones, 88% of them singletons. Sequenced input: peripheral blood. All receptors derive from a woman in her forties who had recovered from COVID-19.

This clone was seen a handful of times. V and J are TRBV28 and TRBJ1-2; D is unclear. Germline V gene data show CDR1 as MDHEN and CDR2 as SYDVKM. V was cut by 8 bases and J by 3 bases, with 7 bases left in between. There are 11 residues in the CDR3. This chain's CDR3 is CASGPHYGYTF. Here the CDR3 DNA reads TGTGCCAGCGGGCCCCACTATGGCTACACCTTC.

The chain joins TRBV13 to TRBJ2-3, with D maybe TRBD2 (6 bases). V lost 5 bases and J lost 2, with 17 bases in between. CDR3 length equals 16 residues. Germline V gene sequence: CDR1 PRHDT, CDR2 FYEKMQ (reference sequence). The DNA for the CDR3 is TGTGCCAGCAGCCTCCTCGGGGGAGCCCACACAGATACGCAGTATTTT. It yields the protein CASSLLGGAHTDTQYF. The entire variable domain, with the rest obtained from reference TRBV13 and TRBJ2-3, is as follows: AAGVIQSPRHLIKEKRETATLKCYPIPRHDTVYWYQQGPGQDPQFLISFYEKMQSDKGSIPDRFSAQQFSDYHSELNMSSLELGDSALYFCASSLLGGAHTDTQYFGPGTRLTVL.

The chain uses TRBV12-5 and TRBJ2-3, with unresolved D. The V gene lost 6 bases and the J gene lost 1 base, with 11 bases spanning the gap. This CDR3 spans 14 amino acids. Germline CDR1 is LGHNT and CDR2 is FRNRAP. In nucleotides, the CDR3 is TGTGCTAGTGGCCCAGACTGGGGCACAGATACGCAGTATTTT. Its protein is CASGPDWGTDTQYF.

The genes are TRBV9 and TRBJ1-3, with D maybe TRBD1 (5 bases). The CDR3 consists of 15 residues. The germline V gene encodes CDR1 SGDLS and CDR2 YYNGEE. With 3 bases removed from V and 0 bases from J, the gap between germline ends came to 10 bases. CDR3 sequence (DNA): TGTGCCAGCAGCGGGAGGGGAACCTCTGGAAACACCATATATTTT. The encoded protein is CASSGRGTSGNTIYF.

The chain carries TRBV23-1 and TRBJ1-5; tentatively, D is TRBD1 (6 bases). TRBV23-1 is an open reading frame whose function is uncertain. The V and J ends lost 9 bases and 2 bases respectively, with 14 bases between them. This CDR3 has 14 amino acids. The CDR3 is CARPWGGRNQPQHF. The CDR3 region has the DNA TGCGCCAGACCATGGGGGGGGCGCAATCAGCCCCAGCATTTT.

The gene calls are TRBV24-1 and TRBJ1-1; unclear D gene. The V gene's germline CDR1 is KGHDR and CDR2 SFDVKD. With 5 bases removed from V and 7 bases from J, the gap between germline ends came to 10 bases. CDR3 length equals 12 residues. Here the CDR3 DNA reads TGTGCCACCAGTGCGTCGGGGTTTGAAGCTTTCTTT. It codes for CATSASGFEAFF.

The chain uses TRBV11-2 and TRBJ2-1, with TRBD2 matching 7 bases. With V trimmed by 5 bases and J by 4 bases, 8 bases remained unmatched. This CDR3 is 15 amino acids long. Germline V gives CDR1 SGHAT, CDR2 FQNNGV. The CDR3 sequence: CASSPPGLSYNEQFF. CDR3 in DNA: TGTGCCAGCAGCCCCCCGGGACTATCGTACAATGAGCAGTTCTTC.

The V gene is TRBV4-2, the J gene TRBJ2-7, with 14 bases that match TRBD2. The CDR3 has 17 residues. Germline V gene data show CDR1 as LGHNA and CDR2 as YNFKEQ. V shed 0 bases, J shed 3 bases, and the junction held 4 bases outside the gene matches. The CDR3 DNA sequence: TGTGCCAGCAGCCAAGACCGGGGGACTAGCGGGAGCTACGAGCAGTACTTC. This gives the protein CASSQDRGTSGSYEQYF.

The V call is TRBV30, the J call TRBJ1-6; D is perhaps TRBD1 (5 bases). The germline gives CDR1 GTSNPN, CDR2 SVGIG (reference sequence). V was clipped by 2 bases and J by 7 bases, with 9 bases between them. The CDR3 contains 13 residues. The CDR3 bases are TGTGCCTGGAGTCGGGACTCCAATTCACCCCTCCACTTT. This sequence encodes CAWSRDSNSPLHF.

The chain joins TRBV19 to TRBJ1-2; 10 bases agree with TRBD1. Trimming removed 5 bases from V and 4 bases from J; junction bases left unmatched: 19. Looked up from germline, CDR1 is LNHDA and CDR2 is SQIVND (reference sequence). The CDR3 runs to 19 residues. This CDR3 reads CASSAQPGTGDRMSYGYTF. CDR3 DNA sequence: TGTGCCAGTAGTGCTCAGCCCGGGACAGGGGACAGGATGAGCTATGGCTACACCTTC.

CDR3: CATSDTDSYGYTF. The CDR3 region has the DNA TGTGCCACCAGTGATACTGACAGCTATGGCTACACCTTC. The V gene is TRBV24-1, the J gene TRBJ1-2; the D gene is possibly TRBD1 (5 bases). Trimming left V 3 bases short and J 4 bases short, with 8 bases between. The CDR3 loop spans 13 amino acids. The germline V gene encodes CDR1 KGHDR and CDR2 SFDVKD.

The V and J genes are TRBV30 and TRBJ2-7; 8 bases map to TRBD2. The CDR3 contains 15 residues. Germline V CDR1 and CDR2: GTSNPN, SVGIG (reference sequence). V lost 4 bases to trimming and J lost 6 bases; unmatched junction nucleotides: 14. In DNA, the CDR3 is TGTGCCTGGAACCTGGGACTAGGTCGGACCCCCGAGCAGTACTTC. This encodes CAWNLGLGRTPEQYF.

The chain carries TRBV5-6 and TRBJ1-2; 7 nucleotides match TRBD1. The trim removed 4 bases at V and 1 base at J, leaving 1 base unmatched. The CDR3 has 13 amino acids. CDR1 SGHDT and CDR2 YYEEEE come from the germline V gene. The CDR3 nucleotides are TGTGCCAGCAGCAACAGGGGTAACTATGGCTACACCTTC. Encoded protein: CASSNRGNYGYTF.

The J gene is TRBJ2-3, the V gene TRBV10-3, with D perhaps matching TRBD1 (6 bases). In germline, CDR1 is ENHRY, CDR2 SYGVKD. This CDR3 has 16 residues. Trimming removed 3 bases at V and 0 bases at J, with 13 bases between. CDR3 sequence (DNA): TGTGCCATCAGTGACCCCCTGGGGGCTAGCACAGATACGCAGTATTTT. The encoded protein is CAISDPLGASTDTQYF.

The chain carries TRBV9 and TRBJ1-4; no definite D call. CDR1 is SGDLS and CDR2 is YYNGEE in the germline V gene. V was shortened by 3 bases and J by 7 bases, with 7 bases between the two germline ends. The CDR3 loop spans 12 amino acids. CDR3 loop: CASSGLSEKLFF. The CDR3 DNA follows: TGTGCCAGCAGCGGACTTTCTGAAAAACTGTTTTTT.

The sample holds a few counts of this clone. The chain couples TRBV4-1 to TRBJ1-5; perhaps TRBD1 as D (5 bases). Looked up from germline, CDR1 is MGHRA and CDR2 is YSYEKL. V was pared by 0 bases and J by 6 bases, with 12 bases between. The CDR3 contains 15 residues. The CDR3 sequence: CASSQDGGLGQPQHF. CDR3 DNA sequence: TGCGCCAGCAGCCAAGATGGGGGGTTAGGTCAGCCCCAGCATTTT.

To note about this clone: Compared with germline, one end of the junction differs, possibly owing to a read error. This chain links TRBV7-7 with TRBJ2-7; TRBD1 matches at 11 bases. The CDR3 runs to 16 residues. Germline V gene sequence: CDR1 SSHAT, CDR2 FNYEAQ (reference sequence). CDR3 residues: CASSLRTDRGPYEQYF. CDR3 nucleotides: TGTGCTAGCAGCTTGCGCACGGACAGGGGGCCCTACGAGCAGTACTTC.

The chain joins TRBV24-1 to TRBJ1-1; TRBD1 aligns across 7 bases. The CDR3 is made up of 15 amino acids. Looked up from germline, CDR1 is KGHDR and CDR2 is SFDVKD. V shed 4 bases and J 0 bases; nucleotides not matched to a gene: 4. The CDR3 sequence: CATSEGGRVNTEAFF. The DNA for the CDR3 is TGTGCCACCAGTGAAGGGGGCAGGGTGAACACTGAAGCTTTCTTT.

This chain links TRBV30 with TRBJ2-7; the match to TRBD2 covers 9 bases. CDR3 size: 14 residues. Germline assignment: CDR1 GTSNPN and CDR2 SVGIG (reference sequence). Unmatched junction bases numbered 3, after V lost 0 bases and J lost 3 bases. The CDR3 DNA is TGTGCCTGGAGTGTAGCACTAGCGGGCTACGAGCAGTACTTC. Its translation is CAWSVALAGYEQYF.

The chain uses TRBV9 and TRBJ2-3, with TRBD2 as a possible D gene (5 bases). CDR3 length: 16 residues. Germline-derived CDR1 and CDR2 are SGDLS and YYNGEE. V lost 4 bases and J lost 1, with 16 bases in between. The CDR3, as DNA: TGTGCCAGCAGCCCACTCGGAGGACGCGGCACAGATACGCAGTATTTT. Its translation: CASSPLGGRGTDTQYF.

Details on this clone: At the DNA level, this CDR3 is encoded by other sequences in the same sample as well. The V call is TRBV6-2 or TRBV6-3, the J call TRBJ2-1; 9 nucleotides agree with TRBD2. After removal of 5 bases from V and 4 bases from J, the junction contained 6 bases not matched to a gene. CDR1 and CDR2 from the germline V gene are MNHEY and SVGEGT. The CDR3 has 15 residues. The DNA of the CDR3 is TGTGCCAGCAGTCGCCTGGCGGGGGGGTACAATGAGCAGTTCTTC. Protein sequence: CASSRLAGGYNEQFF.

The CDR3 region is CASSPPGRQASGNTIYF. The CDR3, as DNA: TGTGCCAGCTCACCACCTGGCAGACAGGCCTCTGGAAACACCATATATTTT. The chain links TRBV18 to TRBJ1-3; D might be TRBD1 (6 bases). The V and J ends lost 0 bases and 0 bases respectively, with 12 bases between them. The CDR3 has 17 amino acids. The germline V gene has CDR1 KGHSH and CDR2 LQKENI.

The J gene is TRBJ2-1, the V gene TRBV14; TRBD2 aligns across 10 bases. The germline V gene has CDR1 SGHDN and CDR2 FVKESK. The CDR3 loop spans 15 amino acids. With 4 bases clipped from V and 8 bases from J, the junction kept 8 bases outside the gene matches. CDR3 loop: CASSRASGSWHEQFF. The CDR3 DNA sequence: TGTGCCAGCAGCCGCGCTAGCGGGAGTTGGCATGAGCAGTTCTTC.